Listed below are T cell receptor beta chains from one sample, sequenced in a study of T cells in Graves' hyperthyroidism and ophthalmopathy. In TCRdb, the multiplex PCR reads were re-called with MiXCR into one record per CDR3 protein. Among roughly 150,000 distinct CDR3 sequences listed, approximately 9% were seen once. The sample taken for sequencing was blood. The origin of the receptors is a woman aged 18-29 years with Graves' hyperthyroidism that later progressed to Graves' ophthalmopathy. CDR3s leave out the opening cysteine and the closing phenylalanine or tryptophan. Fields, in order: V gene, clone size, J gene, CDR3 protein. A clone size is listed for some rows: how often the clone was seen (once, few, many), or a class if it is expanded.

>TRBV2|many|TRBJ1-1
ASSATGFNTEAF
>TRBV27|many|TRBJ1-6
ASKDTGGNSPLH
>TRBV11-2|many|TRBJ2-7
ASRLPGTKTYEQY
>TRBV19|NA|TRBJ2-1
ASSMVSGRSSYNEQF
>TRBV5-6|many|TRBJ2-2
ASSLATDGLHGELF
>TRBV9|many|TRBJ1-6
ASSVQAGNSPLH
>TRBV19|NA|TRBJ1-2
ASSKRQDGYT
>TRBV18|NA|TRBJ1-2
ASSPGGALANYGYT
>TRBV27|many|TRBJ2-1
ASSLRGLAGLEQF
>TRBV7-3|many|TRBJ2-2
ASSLLGANTGELF
>TRBV20-1|few|TRBJ2-3
SATGLDRPDTQY
>TRBV20-1|many|TRBJ2-5
SATPLARVAGIQETQY
>TRBV3-1|many|TRBJ1-2
ASSQDAWQNYGYT
>TRBV5-6|many|TRBJ1-5
ASSQTSSGAGNQPQH
>TRBV20-1|many|TRBJ2-5
SARPSGLQETQY
>TRBV15|many|TRBJ2-7
ATSRDRREQY
>TRBV5-4|NA|TRBJ2-5
ASSLLGGGPHQETQY
>TRBV19|many|TRBJ2-1
ASSIVETANEQF
>TRBV5-1|many|TRBJ1-1
ASSLAGSTEAF
>TRBV28|many|TRBJ2-5
ASSFLGRQDQETQY
>TRBV29-1|few|TRBJ2-5
SVEDREQETQY
>TRBV7-2|many|TRBJ2-5
ASSLSLAGGRETQY
>TRBV7-8|many|TRBJ2-1
ASSLRRTSGRGEQF
>TRBV30|NA|TRBJ1-2
AWSAPRHSGPNYGYT